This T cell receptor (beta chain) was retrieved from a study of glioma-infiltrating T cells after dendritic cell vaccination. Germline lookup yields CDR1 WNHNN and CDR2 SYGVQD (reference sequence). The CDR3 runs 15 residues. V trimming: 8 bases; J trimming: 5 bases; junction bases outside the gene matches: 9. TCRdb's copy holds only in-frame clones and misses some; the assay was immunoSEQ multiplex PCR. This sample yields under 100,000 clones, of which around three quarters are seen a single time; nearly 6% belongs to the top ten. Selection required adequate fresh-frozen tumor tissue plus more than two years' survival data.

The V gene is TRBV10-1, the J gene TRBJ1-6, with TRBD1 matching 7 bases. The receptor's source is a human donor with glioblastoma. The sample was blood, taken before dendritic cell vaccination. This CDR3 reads CASLIGQVNNSPLHF. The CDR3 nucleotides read TGCGCCAGCCTTATAGGACAGGTTAATAATTCACCCCTCCACTTT.